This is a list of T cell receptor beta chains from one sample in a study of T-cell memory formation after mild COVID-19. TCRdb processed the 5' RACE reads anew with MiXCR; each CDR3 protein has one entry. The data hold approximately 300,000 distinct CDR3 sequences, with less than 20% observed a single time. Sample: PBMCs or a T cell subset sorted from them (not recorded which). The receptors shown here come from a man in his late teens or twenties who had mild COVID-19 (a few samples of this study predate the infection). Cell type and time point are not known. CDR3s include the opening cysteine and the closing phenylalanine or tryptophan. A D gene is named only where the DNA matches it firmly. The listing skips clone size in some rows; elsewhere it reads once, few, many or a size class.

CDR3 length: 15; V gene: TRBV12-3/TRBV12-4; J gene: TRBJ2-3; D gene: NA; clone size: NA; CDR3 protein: CASNPLGGDTDTQYF; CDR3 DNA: TGTGCCAGCAATCCCCTCGGTGGCGACACAGATACGCAGTATTTT
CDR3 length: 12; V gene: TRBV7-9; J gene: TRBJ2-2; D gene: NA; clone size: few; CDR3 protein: CASSGEDGELFF; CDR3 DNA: TGTGCCAGCAGCGGAGAGGACGGGGAGCTGTTTTTT
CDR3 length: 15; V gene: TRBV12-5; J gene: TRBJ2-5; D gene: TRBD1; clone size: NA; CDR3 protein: CASGLRQGRGETQYF; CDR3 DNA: TGTGCTAGTGGTTTGCGACAGGGGCGAGGAGAGACCCAGTACTTC
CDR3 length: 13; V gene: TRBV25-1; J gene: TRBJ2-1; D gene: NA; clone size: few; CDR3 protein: CASSDPGNNEQFF; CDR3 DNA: TGTGCCAGCAGTGACCCCGGAAACAATGAGCAGTTCTTC
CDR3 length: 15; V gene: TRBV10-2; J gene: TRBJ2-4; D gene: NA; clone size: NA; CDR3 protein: CASSERQLAKNIQYF; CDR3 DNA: TGCGCCAGCAGTGAGAGGCAGCTAGCCAAAAACATTCAGTACTTC
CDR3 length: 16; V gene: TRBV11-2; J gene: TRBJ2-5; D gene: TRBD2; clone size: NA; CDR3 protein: CASSLAVAGGRQTQYF; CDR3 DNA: TGTGCCAGCAGCTTAGCGGTAGCGGGAGGACGTCAGACCCAGTACTTC
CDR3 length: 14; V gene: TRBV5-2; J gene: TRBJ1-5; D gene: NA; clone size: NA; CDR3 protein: CASSLRQFDQPQHF; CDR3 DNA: TGCGCCAGCAGCCTTCGACAGTTTGATCAGCCCCAGCATTTT
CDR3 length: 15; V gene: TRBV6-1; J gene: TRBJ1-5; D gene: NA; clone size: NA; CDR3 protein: CASSPWGREFQPQHF; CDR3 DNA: TGTGCCAGCAGTCCGTGGGGCCGGGAGTTTCAGCCCCAGCATTTT
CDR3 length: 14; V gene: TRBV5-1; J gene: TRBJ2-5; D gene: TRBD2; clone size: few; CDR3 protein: CATKGLAVQETQYF; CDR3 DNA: TGCGCCACCAAAGGACTAGCGGTTCAAGAGACCCAGTACTTC
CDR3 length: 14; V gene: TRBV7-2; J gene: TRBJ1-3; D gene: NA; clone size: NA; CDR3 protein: CASSPRAEGNTIYF; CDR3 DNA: TGTGCCAGCAGCCCCCGGGCCGAAGGAAACACCATATATTTT
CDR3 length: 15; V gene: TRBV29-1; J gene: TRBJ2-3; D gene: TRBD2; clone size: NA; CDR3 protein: CSGETSGGNADTQYF; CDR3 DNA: TGCAGCGGTGAGACTAGCGGGGGGAACGCAGATACGCAGTATTTT
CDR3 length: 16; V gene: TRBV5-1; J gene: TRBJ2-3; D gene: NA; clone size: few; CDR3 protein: CASSLYAGTTSDTQYF; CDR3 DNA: TGCGCCAGCAGCTTGTATGCCGGCACGACCTCAGATACGCAGTATTTT
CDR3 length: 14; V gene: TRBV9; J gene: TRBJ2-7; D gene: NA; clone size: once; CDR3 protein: CASSVGLAGDEQYF; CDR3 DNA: TGTGCCAGCAGCGTCGGACTGGCCGGGGACGAGCAGTACTTC
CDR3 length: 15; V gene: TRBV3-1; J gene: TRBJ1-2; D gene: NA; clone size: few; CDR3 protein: CASSPQGRANYGYTF; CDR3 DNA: TGTGCCAGCAGCCCTCAGGGTCGAGCTAACTATGGCTACACCTTC
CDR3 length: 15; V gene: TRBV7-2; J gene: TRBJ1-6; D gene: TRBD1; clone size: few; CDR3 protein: CASSERQGRNSPLHF; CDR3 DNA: TGTGCCAGCAGCGAGCGACAGGGGCGGAACTCACCCCTCCACTTT
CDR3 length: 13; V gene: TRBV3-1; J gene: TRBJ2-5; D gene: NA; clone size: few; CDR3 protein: CASSRRAQETQYF; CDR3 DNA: TGTGCCAGCAGCAGGAGGGCTCAAGAGACCCAGTACTTC
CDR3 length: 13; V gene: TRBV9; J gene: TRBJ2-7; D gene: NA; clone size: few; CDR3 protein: CASSETGHYEQYF; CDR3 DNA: TGTGCCAGCAGCGAGACGGGCCACTACGAGCAGTACTTC
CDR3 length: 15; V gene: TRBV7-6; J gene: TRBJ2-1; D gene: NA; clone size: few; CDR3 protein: CASSLPLGLHNEQFF; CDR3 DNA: TGTGCCAGCAGCTTACCCCTGGGACTTCATAATGAGCAGTTCTTC
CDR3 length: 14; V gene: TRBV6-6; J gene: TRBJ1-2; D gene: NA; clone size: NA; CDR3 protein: CASRTGTLGYGYTF; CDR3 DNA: TGTGCCAGCAGGACCGGGACACTTGGATATGGCTACACCTTC
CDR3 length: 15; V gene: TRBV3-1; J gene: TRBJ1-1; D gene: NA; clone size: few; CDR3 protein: CASSHAGANAPEAFF; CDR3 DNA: TGTGCCAGCAGCCATGCAGGGGCGAACGCCCCTGAAGCTTTCTTT
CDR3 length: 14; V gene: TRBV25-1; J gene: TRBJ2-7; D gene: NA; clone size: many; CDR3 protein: CASSEYGGGGEQYF; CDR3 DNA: TGTGCCAGCAGTGAATATGGTGGGGGTGGCGAGCAGTACTTC
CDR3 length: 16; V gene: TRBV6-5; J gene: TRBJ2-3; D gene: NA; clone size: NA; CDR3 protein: CASSYSTSASTDTQYF; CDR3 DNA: TGTGCCAGCAGTTACTCGACCAGTGCTAGCACAGATACGCAGTATTTT
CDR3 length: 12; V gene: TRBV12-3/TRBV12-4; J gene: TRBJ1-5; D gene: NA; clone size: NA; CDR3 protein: CASSLALGDQHF; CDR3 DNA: TGTGCCAGCAGTTTGGCTTTGGGAGACCAGCATTTT
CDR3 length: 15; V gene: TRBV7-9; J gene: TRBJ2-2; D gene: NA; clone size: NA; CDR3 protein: CASSQGSANTGELFF; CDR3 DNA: TGTGCCAGCAGCCAGGGGTCGGCGAACACCGGGGAGCTGTTTTTT
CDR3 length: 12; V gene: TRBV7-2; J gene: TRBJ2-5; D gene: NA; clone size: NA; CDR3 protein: CASIGVGETQYF; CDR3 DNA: TGTGCCAGTATCGGGGTAGGAGAGACCCAGTACTTC
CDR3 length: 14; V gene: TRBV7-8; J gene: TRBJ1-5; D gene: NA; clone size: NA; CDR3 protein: CASSLAVRNQPQHF; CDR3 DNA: TGTGCCAGCAGCTTAGCGGTTCGGAATCAGCCCCAGCATTTT
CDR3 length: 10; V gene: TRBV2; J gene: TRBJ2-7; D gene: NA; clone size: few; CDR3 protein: CASGIREQYF; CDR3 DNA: TGTGCCAGCGGGATCAGGGAGCAGTACTTC
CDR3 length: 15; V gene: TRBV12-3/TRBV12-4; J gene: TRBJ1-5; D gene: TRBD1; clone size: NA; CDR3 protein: CASRIGTASNQPQHF; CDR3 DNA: TGTGCCAGCAGGATCGGGACAGCCAGCAATCAGCCCCAGCATTTT
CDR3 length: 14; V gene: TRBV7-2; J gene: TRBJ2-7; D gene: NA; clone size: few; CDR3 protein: CASSPLGGFGEQYF; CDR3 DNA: TGTGCCAGCAGCCCCCTGGGGGGTTTCGGTGAGCAGTACTTC
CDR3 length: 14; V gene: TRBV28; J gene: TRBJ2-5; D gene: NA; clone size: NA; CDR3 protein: CASSSLSYQETQYF; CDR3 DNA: TGTGCCAGCAGTTCGCTTTCGTACCAAGAGACCCAGTACTTC
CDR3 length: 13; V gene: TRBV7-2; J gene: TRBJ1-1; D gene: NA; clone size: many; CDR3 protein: CASSLRENTEAFF; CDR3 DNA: TGTGCCAGCAGCTTACGAGAAAACACTGAAGCTTTCTTT
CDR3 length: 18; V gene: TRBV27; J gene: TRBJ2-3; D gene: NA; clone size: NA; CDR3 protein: CASSSYAWRAGVSDTQYF; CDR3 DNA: TGTGCCAGCAGTTCGTACGCCTGGCGAGCGGGCGTCTCAGATACGCAGTATTTT
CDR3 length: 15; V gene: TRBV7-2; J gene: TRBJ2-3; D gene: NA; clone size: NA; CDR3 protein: CASSLAGGQRDTQYF; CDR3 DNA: TGTGCCAGCAGCTTAGCGGGGGGGCAAAGAGATACGCAGTATTTT
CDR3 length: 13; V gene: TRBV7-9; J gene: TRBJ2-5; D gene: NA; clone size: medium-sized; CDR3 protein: CASSLVGTETQYF; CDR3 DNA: TGTGCCAGCAGCTTAGTTGGGACGGAGACCCAGTACTTC
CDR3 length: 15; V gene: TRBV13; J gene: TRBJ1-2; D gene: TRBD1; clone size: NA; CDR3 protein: CASSLSVQGFDGYTF; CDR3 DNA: TGTGCCAGCAGCTTATCCGTACAGGGGTTCGATGGCTACACCTTC
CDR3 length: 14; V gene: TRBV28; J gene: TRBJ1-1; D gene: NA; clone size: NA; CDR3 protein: CASSLWEASTEAFF; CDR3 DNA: TGTGCCAGCAGTTTGTGGGAGGCGAGCACTGAAGCTTTCTTT
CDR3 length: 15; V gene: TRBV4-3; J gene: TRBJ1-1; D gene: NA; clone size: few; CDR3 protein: CASSHMTAMNTEAFF; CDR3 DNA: TGCGCCAGCAGCCACATGACAGCCATGAACACTGAAGCTTTCTTT
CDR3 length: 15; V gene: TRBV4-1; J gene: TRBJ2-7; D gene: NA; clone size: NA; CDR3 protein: CASSPNRVTPYEQYF; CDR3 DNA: TGCGCCAGCAGCCCGAACAGGGTTACCCCCTACGAGCAGTACTTC
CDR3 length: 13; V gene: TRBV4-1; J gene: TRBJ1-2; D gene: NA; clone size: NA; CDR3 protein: CASSQEGGYGYTF; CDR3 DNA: TGCGCCAGCAGCCAAGAGGGGGGGTATGGCTACACCTTC
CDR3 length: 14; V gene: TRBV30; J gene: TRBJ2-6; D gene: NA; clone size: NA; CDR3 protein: CAWTPGSGANVLTF; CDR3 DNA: TGTGCCTGGACCCCCGGTTCTGGGGCCAACGTCCTGACTTTC
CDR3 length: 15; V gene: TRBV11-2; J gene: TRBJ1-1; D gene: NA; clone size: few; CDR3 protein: CASSLIRGAGTEAFF; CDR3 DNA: TGTGCCAGCAGCTTAATTCGAGGGGCAGGGACTGAAGCTTTCTTT
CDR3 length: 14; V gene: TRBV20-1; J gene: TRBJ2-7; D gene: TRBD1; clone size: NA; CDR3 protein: CSAADRGVADEQYF; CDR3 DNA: TGCAGTGCTGCAGACAGGGGGGTCGCGGACGAGCAGTACTTC
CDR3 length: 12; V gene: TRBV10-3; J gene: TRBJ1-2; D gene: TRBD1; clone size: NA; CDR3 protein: CAIRTGDYGYTF; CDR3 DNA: TGTGCCATCAGGACAGGGGACTATGGCTACACCTTC
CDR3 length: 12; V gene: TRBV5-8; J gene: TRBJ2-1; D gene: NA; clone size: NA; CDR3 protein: CASSRMGNEQFF; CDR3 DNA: TGTGCCAGCAGCCGGATGGGCAATGAGCAGTTCTTC
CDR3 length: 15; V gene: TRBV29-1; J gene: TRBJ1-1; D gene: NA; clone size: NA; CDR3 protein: CSVESPGLQNTEAFF; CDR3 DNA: TGCAGCGTTGAGTCCCCAGGGCTTCAGAACACTGAAGCTTTCTTT
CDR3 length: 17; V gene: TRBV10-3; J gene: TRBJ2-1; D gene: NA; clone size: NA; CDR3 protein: CAISESTAGSAYNEQFF; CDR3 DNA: TGTGCCATCAGTGAGTCGACAGCCGGATCAGCCTACAATGAGCAGTTCTTC
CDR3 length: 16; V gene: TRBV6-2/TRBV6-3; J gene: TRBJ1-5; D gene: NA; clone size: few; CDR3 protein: CASSAKGGGSNQPQHF; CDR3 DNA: TGTGCCAGCAGTGCGAAAGGGGGAGGTAGCAATCAGCCCCAGCATTTT
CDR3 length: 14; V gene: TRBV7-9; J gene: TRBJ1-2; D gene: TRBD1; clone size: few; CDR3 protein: CASSRTDRGYGYTF; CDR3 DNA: TGTGCCAGCAGCCGCACGGACAGGGGCTATGGCTACACCTTC
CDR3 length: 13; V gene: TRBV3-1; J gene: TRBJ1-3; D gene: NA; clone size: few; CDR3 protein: CASTNHSGNTIYF; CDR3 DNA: TGTGCCAGCACAAACCACTCTGGAAACACCATATATTTT
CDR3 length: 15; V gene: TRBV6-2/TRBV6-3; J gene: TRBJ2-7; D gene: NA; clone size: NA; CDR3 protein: CASSYNGSPVYEQYF; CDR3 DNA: TGTGCCAGCAGTTACAACGGGTCACCAGTTTACGAGCAGTACTTC
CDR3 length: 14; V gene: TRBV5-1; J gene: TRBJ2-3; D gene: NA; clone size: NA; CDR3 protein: CASSKWDSTDTQYF; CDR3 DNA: TGCGCCAGCAGCAAGTGGGATAGCACAGATACGCAGTATTTT
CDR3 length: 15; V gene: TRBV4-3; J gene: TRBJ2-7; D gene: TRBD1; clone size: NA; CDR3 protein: CASSQEQGFPYEQYF; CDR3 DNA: TGCGCCAGCAGCCAAGAACAGGGGTTTCCCTACGAGCAGTACTTC
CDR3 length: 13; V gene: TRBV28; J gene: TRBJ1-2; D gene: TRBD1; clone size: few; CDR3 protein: CASTLAGGYGYTF; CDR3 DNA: TGTGCCAGCACCCTGGCAGGGGGGTATGGCTACACCTTC
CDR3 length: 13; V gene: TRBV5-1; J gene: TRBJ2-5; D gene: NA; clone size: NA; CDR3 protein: CASRGRVGETQYF; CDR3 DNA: TGCGCCAGCAGGGGCAGGGTAGGAGAGACCCAGTACTTC